The 3 T cell receptor beta chains below all came from one sample that was sequenced in a study of blood T cell repertoires in COVID-19. Clones were read by immunoSEQ multiplex PCR, and TCRdb kept only the in-frame ones, dropping some. The sample gives 120,000 or so clones, about 89% of which show up once; just under 30% is in the top ten. Material for sequencing was peripheral blood. The origin of the receptors is a woman aged 70-85 years with acute or convalescent COVID-19.

This rearrangement joins TRBV28 to TRBJ1-1; D uncertain. From germline, CDR1 is MDHEN and CDR2 SYDVKM. The CDR3 has 12 residues. With 7 bases removed from V and 1 base from J, the gap between germline ends came to 7 bases. CDR3 sequence reads: CASIRGNTEAFF. CDR3 in DNA: TGTGCCAGCATCCGGGGGAACACTGAAGCTTTCTTT.

This clone has only one observation. The rearrangement uses TRBV12-5 and TRBJ2-7; 9 bases line up with TRBD1. The length of the CDR3 is 14 residues. From germline, CDR1 is LGHNT and CDR2 FRNRAP. J gave up 5 bases and V 6 bases, and 8 bases lay outside the gene matches. The CDR3 protein is CASGLPDRGHEQYF. For the CDR3, the DNA is TGTGCTAGTGGCCTCCCGGACAGGGGCCACGAGCAGTACTTC. Complete variable domain (other parts from reference TRBV12-5 and TRBJ2-7): DARVTQTPRHKVTEMGQEVTMRCQPILGHNTVFWYRQTMMQGLELLAYFRNRAPLDDSGMPKDRFSAEMPDATLATLKIQPSEPRDSAVYFCASGLPDRGHEQYFGPGTRLTVT.

The chain combines TRBV24-1 with TRBJ1-2, with D maybe TRBD1 (5 bases). Germline V CDR1 and CDR2: KGHDR, SFDVKD. This CDR3 has 14 residues. V gave up 7 bases and J gave up 6 bases, with 17 bases separating them. CDR3 residues: CATSRASLSDGYTF. The CDR3 DNA reads as TGTGCCACCAGCAGGGCTTCCCTATCCGATGGCTACACCTTC.